The rows below give T cell receptor beta chains drawn from one sample of a study of cytotoxic CD8 clonotypes in ibrutinib-treated CLL. The assay was immunoSEQ multiplex PCR, and TCRdb's table has in-frame clones only and misses some. Seen here are around 250,000 clones, roughly 74% observed once, and the top ten hold 15% to 19%. The source was PBMCs, collected after 24 months of ibrutinib treatment. The origin of the receptors is a human donor with chronic lymphocytic leukemia. CDR3s include the opening cysteine and the closing phenylalanine or tryptophan. D genes are given only for firm matches. For some rows the clone size is stated as once, few or many, or as a class when expanded; others skip it.

d_call j_call v_call clone_size cdr3_nt cdr3_aa
. TRBJ2-7 TRBV28 . TGTGCCAGCAGCCCCACCCCGGGTGGGGCCTACGAGCAGTACTTC CASSPTPGGAYEQYF
. TRBJ2-1 TRBV4-3 . TGCGCCAGCAGCCAAACACCGCAGAGGAGCCTCTGGTCCTACAATGAGCAGTTCTTC CASSQTPQRSLWSYNEQFF
. TRBJ2-1 TRBV28 few TGTGCCAGCAGTTCCTACGAGCTAACTAAGCAGTTCTTC CASSSYELTKQFF
. TRBJ2-7 TRBV30 . TGTGCCTGGAGATCCCCGGACAGAGTCGAGCAGTACTTC CAWRSPDRVEQYF
. TRBJ2-3 TRBV27 . TGTGCCAGCAGTCTAAGACCGACAGATACGCAGTATTTT CASSLRPTDTQYF
TRBD1 TRBJ1-2 TRBV28 few TGTGCCAGCAGTTGGGACAGTACTCAGAGGGGCTACACCTTC CASSWDSTQRGYTF
. TRBJ1-1 TRBV5-1 few TGCGCCAGCAGCGACCTAAAGACAGGGAACACTGAAGCTTTCTTT CASSDLKTGNTEAFF
. TRBJ2-4 TRBV30 . TGTGCCTGGAGTGCATTCGGGCTAACAAAAAACATTCAGTACTTC CAWSAFGLTKNIQYF
. TRBJ2-3 TRBV6-4 . TGTGCCAGCAGTGTTGGCAGCACAGATACGCAGTATTTT CASSVGSTDTQYF
. TRBJ2-7 TRBV19 . TGTGCCAGTAGTATAGCCGGGACAAGGTCGTCCGAGCAGTACTTC CASSIAGTRSSEQYF
TRBD2 TRBJ2-7 TRBV5-4 once TGTGCCAGCACCCCAGGACTAGCGGGAAGCTACGAGCAGTACTTC CASTPGLAGSYEQYF
TRBD2 TRBJ2-5 TRBV2 . TGTGCCAGCAGAAGGACTAGCGGGAGTTTTTCGGAGACCCAGTACTTC CASRRTSGSFSETQYF
TRBD2 TRBJ2-2 TRBV4-2 . TGTGCCAGCAGCCCCCCTAGCGGGACTCTCTCCGGGGAGCTGTTTTTT CASSPPSGTLSGELFF
. TRBJ2-2 TRBV9 few TGTGCCAGCAGCGTAGGGACGACGAACACCGGGGAGCTGTTTTTT CASSVGTTNTGELFF
. TRBJ2-3 TRBV25-1 . TGTGCCAGCAGTGAATGGGTGGTGGAGGCCGGAGATACGCAGTATTTT CASSEWVVEAGDTQYF
TRBD1 TRBJ2-3 TRBV19 . TGTGCCAGTAGTATAGAAAAGGACAGGGATTGGCAGTATTTT CASSIEKDRDWQYF
TRBD1 TRBJ2-7 TRBV15 few TGTGCCACCAGCAGAGTCGGGGCAGGGGGCTACGAGCAGTACTTC CATSRVGAGGYEQYF
TRBD2 TRBJ2-3 TRBV7-8 few TGTGCCAGCATGTTCTACCGTAGACTAGCGGGACCAGATACGCAGTATTTT CASMFYRRLAGPDTQYF
TRBD2 TRBJ2-1 TRBV28 . TGTGCCAGCAGTCCCCACCCGTGGTGGGCTAGCGGGATTTACAATGAGCAGTTCTTC CASSPHPWWASGIYNEQFF
TRBD1 TRBJ2-5 TRBV2 few TGTGCCAGCAGTGAAGGTGCAGGGGGCTGGGAGACCCAGTACTTC CASSEGAGGWETQYF
TRBD2 TRBJ2-3 TRBV5-1 few TGCGCCAGCAGCGGATTAGCGGGAGGGCCCTCGTTTGCGCAGTATTTT CASSGLAGGPSFAQYF
TRBD1 TRBJ1-5 TRBV10-3 . TGTGCCATCAGTACGGACAGGGAGAATCAGCCCCAGCATTTT CAISTDRENQPQHF
TRBD1 TRBJ1-3 TRBV28 . TGTGCCAGTAACCCGGGACAGGGGATTTTTGGAAACACCATATATTTT CASNPGQGIFGNTIYF
. TRBJ2-1 TRBV5-1 once TGCGCCAGCAGCTGGAGCTCCTACAATGAGCAGTTCTTC CASSWSSYNEQFF
. TRBJ1-2 TRBV5-1 . TGCGCCAGCAGCTTGACACCAGTCAACTATGGCTACACCTTC CASSLTPVNYGYTF
. TRBJ2-7 TRBV7-9 . TGTGCCAGCAGCTCATCCGCCCACGAGCAGTACTTC CASSSSAHEQYF
. TRBJ2-1 TRBV7-2 once TGTGCCAGCAGCTTAGCCTCGGGAAATGAGCAGTTCTTC CASSLASGNEQFF
TRBD1 TRBJ1-5 TRBV7-9 . TGTGCCAGCAGTAACCAGGGACAGAGAGATCAGCCCCAGCATTTT CASSNQGQRDQPQHF
. TRBJ2-7 TRBV6-5 . TGTGCCAGCAGTCTACCGGGCCACGAGCAGTACTTC CASSLPGHEQYF